This T cell receptor (beta chain) was identified in a study of blood T cell repertoires in COVID-19. Study background: Acute-phase and convalescent COVID-19 samples originated in the United States, Italy and Spain.

The protocol was immunoSEQ multiplex PCR, while the TCRdb copy is restricted to in-frame clones and leaves out a portion. The table includes over 75,000 clones, 75% to 90% detected once. The specimen was peripheral blood. The source of this sequence is a human donor with active COVID-19. The donor label of this sample is uncertain.

CDR3 sequence reads: CASSVDGGYQPQHF. The CDR3 region has the DNA TGTGCCAGCAGCGTAGATGGAGGGTATCAGCCCCAGCATTTT. The chain has TRBV9 and TRBJ1-5, with unresolved D. V was shortened by 0 bases and J by 5 bases, with 9 bases between the two germline ends. The CDR3 has 14 amino acids. Germline values: CDR1 SGDLS, CDR2 YYNGEE.